This TCR beta chain was retrieved from a study of T cell changes during pregnancy in multiple sclerosis. Generated by immunoSEQ multiplex PCR, the TCRdb table keeps only in-frame clones and is missing some. The sample gives tens of thousands of clones, around 93% of which show up once; roughly 2.5% is in the top ten. Germline V gene sequence: CDR1 MGHRA, CDR2 YSYEKL. V lost 0 bases, J lost 7 bases, and 21 bases lay in between. This CDR3 contains 17 residues. This clonotype was sampled from a female donor with multiple sclerosis, enrolled in a pregnancy study. The rearrangement links TRBV4-1 to TRBJ1-2, with TRBD1 as a possible D gene (6 bases). Source: peripheral blood, taken in the third trimester of pregnancy. CDR3 DNA: TGCGCCAGCAGCCAAGATTCTTCTACAGGGTCCTTTGCTGGCTACACCTTC. This codes for CASSQDSSTGSFAGYTF.